The rows below give T cell receptor beta chains drawn from one sample of a study of blood T cells in healthy people across ages. One entry per CDR3 protein, called by TCRdb with MiXCR from the 5' RACE reads. The sample consists of about a million distinct CDR3 sequences, around 48% of them appearing once. Sequenced sample: blood. These TCRs come from a man aged 25-45 years in good health. Both conserved end residues are part of each CDR3. Each record gives: CDR3 protein, CDR3 DNA, V gene, J gene, CDR3 length, D gene, clone size. D genes are given only for firm matches. Expanded clones get a size class; other rows say once, few or many, or leave the size out.

CASSLPGTGVREQFF	TGTGCCAGCAGTCTCCCCGGGACAGGGGTCCGGGAGCAGTTCTTC	TRBV28	TRBJ2-1	15	TRBD1	-
CASSASSGLDTQYF	TGCGCCAGCAGCGCCTCCAGCGGGCTGGATACGCAGTATTTT	TRBV5-1	TRBJ2-3	14	-	-
CASSFRQGGIETQYF	TGTGCCAGCAGCTTCCGACAGGGGGGAATAGAGACCCAGTACTTC	TRBV7-2	TRBJ2-5	15	TRBD1	-
CASSLTAGQGSETQYF	TGTGCCAGCAGCTTGACCGCGGGACAGGGTAGCGAGACCCAGTACTTC	TRBV7-9	TRBJ2-5	16	TRBD1	-
CASSERDRGTDTQYF	TGTGCCAGCAGTGAGAGAGACAGGGGCACAGATACGCAGTATTTT	TRBV28	TRBJ2-3	15	TRBD1	-
CASSFWTSGVLIETQYF	TGTGCCAGCAGCTTCTGGACTAGCGGGGTATTGATAGAGACCCAGTACTTC	TRBV7-6	TRBJ2-5	17	TRBD2	-
CASSLAGQGSDGYTF	TGCGCCAGCAGCTTGGCCGGGCAGGGGAGCGATGGCTACACCTTC	TRBV5-1	TRBJ1-2	15	-	few
CAISETHPRAGYF	TGTGCCATCAGTGAGACGCATCCCAGGGCAGGGTACTTC	TRBV10-3	TRBJ2-7	13	-	-
CASSLVWGGDTEAFF	TGTGCCAGCAGTTTAGTTTGGGGGGGGGACACTGAAGCTTTCTTT	TRBV12-3/TRBV12-4	TRBJ1-1	15	-	-
CASSGLPAGSPLHF	TGTGCCAGCAGCGGCCTCCCGGCCGGTTCACCCCTCCACTTT	TRBV7-2	TRBJ1-6	14	-	-
CSARKQGPLYGYTF	TGCAGTGCTAGAAAACAGGGCCCCCTCTATGGCTACACCTTC	TRBV20-1	TRBJ1-2	14	-	-
CASSLWGRGGLYEQYF	TGTGCCAGCAGCTTGTGGGGGCGAGGGGGCTTGTACGAGCAGTACTTC	TRBV5-6	TRBJ2-7	16	TRBD1	-
CASSYRDRAGGYTF	TGTGCCAGCAGCTATCGGGACAGGGCGGGTGGCTACACCTTC	TRBV7-2	TRBJ1-2	14	TRBD1	-
CASSQTGTTTMNTEAFF	TGTGCCAGTAGCCAAACCGGGACAACGACAATGAACACTGAAGCTTTCTTT	TRBV3-1	TRBJ1-1	17	-	-
CASSIREEQYF	TGTGCCAGCAGTATAAGAGAAGAGCAGTACTTC	TRBV28	TRBJ2-4	11	-	few
CASSLGKETQYF	TGCGCCAGCAGCTTGGGGAAAGAGACCCAGTACTTC	TRBV5-1	TRBJ2-5	12	-	many
CSAGGGSYNEQFF	TGCAGTGCCGGGGGGGGTTCCTACAATGAGCAGTTCTTC	TRBV20-1	TRBJ2-1	13	TRBD2	-
CASSWGGSNTGDLFF	TGTGCCAGCTCCTGGGGGGGGTCGAACACCGGGGACCTGTTTTTT	TRBV12-3/TRBV12-4	TRBJ2-2	15	TRBD2	-
CASSQDDRDNEKLFF	TGTGCCAGCAGCCAGGATGACAGGGATAATGAAAAACTGTTTTTT	TRBV3-1	TRBJ1-4	15	TRBD1	-
CASSPSGRMNTEAFF	TGTGCCAGCAGCCCTTCGGGACGGATGAACACTGAAGCTTTCTTT	TRBV3-1	TRBJ1-1	15	-	-
CASSLEGLGGNTQYF	TGCGCCAGCAGCTTGGAGGGACTGGGGGGTAATACGCAGTATTTT	TRBV5-1	TRBJ2-3	15	-	-
CASSPRQGGETQYF	TGTGCCAGCAGTCCCAGACAGGGTGGAGAGACCCAGTACTTC	TRBV27	TRBJ2-5	14	TRBD1	-
CASSYEYGQPQHF	TGTGCCAGCAGTTACGAATACGGCCAGCCCCAGCATTTT	TRBV6-5	TRBJ1-5	13	-	-
CSVRAGEDHEQYF	TGCAGCGTAAGAGCGGGAGAGGACCACGAGCAGTACTTC	TRBV29-1	TRBJ2-7	13	TRBD2	-
CASSPGTGGPGTPYF	TGTGCCAGCAGCCCCGGGACAGGGGGTCCAGGTACGCCGTATTTT	TRBV9	TRBJ2-3	15	TRBD1	-
CASSEAVGEAFF	TGTGCCAGCAGTGAAGCGGTAGGTGAAGCTTTCTTT	TRBV6-1	TRBJ1-1	12	-	-
CAISETIEDEQYF	TGTGCCATCAGTGAGACAATAGAGGACGAGCAGTACTTC	TRBV10-3	TRBJ2-7	13	-	-
CASSFTIRDTSSYEQYF	TGTGCCAGCAGTTTTACTATCCGGGACACAAGCTCCTACGAGCAGTACTTC	TRBV28	TRBJ2-7	17	-	few
CASSAGGTSGRETQYF	TGTGCCAGCAGTGCCGGGGGGACTAGCGGGAGGGAGACCCAGTACTTC	TRBV9	TRBJ2-5	16	TRBD2	few
CAGSLQSQQETQYF	TGTGCCGGCAGCCTACAGAGCCAACAGGAGACCCAGTACTTC	TRBV7-2	TRBJ2-5	14	-	-
CASSPTQGRNTEAFF	TGTGCCAGCAGTCCAACGCAGGGACGGAACACTGAAGCTTTCTTT	TRBV6-1	TRBJ1-1	15	-	-
CSAQGSGRYSEQFF	TGCAGTGCTCAAGGAAGCGGGCGTTACAGTGAGCAGTTCTTC	TRBV20-1	TRBJ2-1	14	-	-
CASSIRGGGAGFYNEQFF	TGCGCCAGCAGCATTCGAGGCGGGGGGGCCGGTTTCTACAATGAGCAGTTCTTC	TRBV4-3	TRBJ2-1	18	TRBD2	few
CASSAQGLGRGYTF	TGTGCCAGCAGCGCACAGGGTCTTGGACGTGGCTACACCTTC	TRBV7-2	TRBJ1-2	14	-	few
CAWSVGGAPETQYF	TGTGCCTGGAGTGTAGGGGGGGCCCCTGAGACCCAGTACTTC	TRBV30	TRBJ2-5	14	-	-
CASRFLYGYTF	TGTGCCAGCAGGTTCCTCTATGGCTACACCTTC	TRBV6-5	TRBJ1-2	11	-	-
CSAGQGNTGELFF	TGCAGCGCAGGACAGGGGAACACCGGGGAGCTGTTTTTT	TRBV29-1	TRBJ2-2	13	TRBD1	-
CASSNRLAGTETQYF	TGTGCCAGCAGCAACCGACTAGCGGGGACAGAGACCCAGTACTTC	TRBV12-3/TRBV12-4	TRBJ2-5	15	TRBD2	few
CASRVPFNYGYTF	TGTGCCAGCCGGGTCCCTTTTAACTATGGCTACACCTTC	TRBV28	TRBJ1-2	13	-	-
CASSPDRQGNYGYTF	TGCGCCAGCAGCCCGGACAGACAGGGGAACTATGGCTACACCTTC	TRBV5-1	TRBJ1-2	15	TRBD1	-
CASSSGPGESYEQYF	TGTGCCAGCAGCTCGGGCCCAGGCGAATCATACGAGCAGTACTTC	TRBV7-2	TRBJ2-7	15	-	-
CASSERGVHEQFF	TGTGCCAGCAGTGAACGTGGGGTCCATGAGCAGTTCTTC	TRBV6-1	TRBJ2-1	13	-	few
CARPGQDGYTF	TGTGCCAGACCGGGACAGGATGGCTACACCTTC	TRBV6-8	TRBJ1-2	11	TRBD1	-
CASTRDRGQPQHF	TGTGCCAGCACCAGGGACAGGGGACAGCCCCAGCATTTT	TRBV6-5	TRBJ1-5	13	TRBD1	-
CASSQGDRFLQPQHF	TGTGCCAGCAGCCAAGGGGACAGGTTCCTTCAGCCCCAGCATTTT	TRBV3-1	TRBJ1-5	15	TRBD1	-
CASSQKGTGDTEAFF	TGCGCCAGCAGCCAAAAAGGGACAGGGGACACTGAAGCTTTCTTT	TRBV4-1	TRBJ1-1	15	TRBD1	-
CATSRDPSYEQFF	TGTGCCACCAGCAGAGATCCCAGCTATGAGCAGTTCTTC	TRBV15	TRBJ2-1	13	-	-
CASRFIGPYEQYF	TGTGCCAGCAGATTTATCGGTCCCTACGAGCAGTACTTC	TRBV28	TRBJ2-7	13	-	few
CASSLPGVEETQYF	TGTGCCAGCAGCTTACCGGGAGTTGAGGAGACCCAGTACTTC	TRBV7-3	TRBJ2-5	14	-	few
CSANSGGGGDQETQYF	TGCAGTGCCAATAGCGGGGGCGGAGGCGACCAAGAGACCCAGTACTTC	TRBV20-1	TRBJ2-5	16	TRBD2	-
CASSPHSRQGGGYTF	TGTGCCAGCAGCCCTCATTCGCGACAGGGAGGAGGCTACACCTTC	TRBV12-3/TRBV12-4	TRBJ1-2	15	TRBD1	-
CSVRLTDTQYF	TGCAGCGTACGACTCACAGATACGCAGTATTTT	TRBV29-1	TRBJ2-3	11	-	-
CASSSGMGQGFLQPQHF	TGTGCCAGCAGCTCCGGGATGGGACAGGGATTTTTACAGCCCCAGCATTTT	TRBV7-9	TRBJ1-5	17	TRBD1	few
CASSLRLAGLDEQFF	TGTGCCAGCAGCCTCCGGCTAGCGGGGTTGGATGAGCAGTTCTTC	TRBV3-1	TRBJ2-1	15	TRBD2	-
CASSQVGRGPWNEQFF	TGCGCCAGCAGCCAAGTGGGTCGGGGGCCGTGGAATGAGCAGTTCTTC	TRBV4-3	TRBJ2-1	16	-	-
CASSLVGTGTRGGSYEQYF	TGCGCCAGCAGCTTGGTGGGAACCGGGACGAGAGGAGGGTCCTACGAGCAGTACTTC	TRBV5-1	TRBJ2-7	19	-	few
CASSQELSGGLRTDTQYF	TGTGCCAGCAGCCAAGAGCTTAGCGGGGGGCTCCGCACAGATACGCAGTATTTT	TRBV4-2	TRBJ2-3	18	TRBD2	-
CASSLGGPYEQYF	TGCGCCAGCAGCTTGGGGGGGCCCTACGAGCAGTACTTC	TRBV27	TRBJ2-7	13	-	many
CAIRAGESEQYF	TGTGCCATCAGAGCGGGGGAATCCGAGCAGTACTTC	TRBV10-3	TRBJ2-7	12	TRBD2	-